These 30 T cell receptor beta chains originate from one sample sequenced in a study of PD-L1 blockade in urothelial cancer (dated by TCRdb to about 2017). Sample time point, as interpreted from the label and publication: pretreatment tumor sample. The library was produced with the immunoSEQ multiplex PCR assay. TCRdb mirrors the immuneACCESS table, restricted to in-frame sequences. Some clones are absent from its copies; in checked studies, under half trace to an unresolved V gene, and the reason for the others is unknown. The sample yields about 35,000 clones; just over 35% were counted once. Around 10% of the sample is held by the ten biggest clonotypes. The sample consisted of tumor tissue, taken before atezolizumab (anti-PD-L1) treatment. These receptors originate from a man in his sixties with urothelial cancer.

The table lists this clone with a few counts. The CDR3: CASSPNTGELFF. CDR3 bases: TGTGCCAGTAGCCCTAACACCGGGGAGCTGTTTTTT. V usage is TRBV19 and J usage is TRBJ2-2; D call uncertain. Per germline, CDR1 LNHDA and CDR2 SQIVND (reference sequence). Between the trimmed V and J ends, which lost 6 bases and 2 bases, there was a span of 4 bases. The CDR3 covers 12 residues.

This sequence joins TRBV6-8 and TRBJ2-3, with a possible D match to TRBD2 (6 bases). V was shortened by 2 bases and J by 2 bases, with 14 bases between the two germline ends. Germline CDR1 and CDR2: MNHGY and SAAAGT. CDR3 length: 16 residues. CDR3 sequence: CASSYKREWPTDTQYF. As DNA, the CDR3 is TGTGCCAGCAGTTACAAACGGGAGTGGCCCACAGATACGCAGTATTTT.

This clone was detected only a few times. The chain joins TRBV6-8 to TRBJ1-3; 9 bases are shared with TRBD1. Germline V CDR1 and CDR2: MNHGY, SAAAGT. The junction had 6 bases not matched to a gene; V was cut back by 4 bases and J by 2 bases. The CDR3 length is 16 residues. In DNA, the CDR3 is TGTGCCAGCAGTTCCGGGACAGGGCAAACTGGAAACACCATATATTTT. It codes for CASSSGTGQTGNTIYF.

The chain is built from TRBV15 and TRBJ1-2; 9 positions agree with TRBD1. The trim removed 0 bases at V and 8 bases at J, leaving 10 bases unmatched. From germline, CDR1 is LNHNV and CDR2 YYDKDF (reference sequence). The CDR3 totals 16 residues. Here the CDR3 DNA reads TGTGCCACCAGCAGAGATCTGAGCGGACAGGGGAGGGGCTACACCTTC. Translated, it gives CATSRDLSGQGRGYTF.

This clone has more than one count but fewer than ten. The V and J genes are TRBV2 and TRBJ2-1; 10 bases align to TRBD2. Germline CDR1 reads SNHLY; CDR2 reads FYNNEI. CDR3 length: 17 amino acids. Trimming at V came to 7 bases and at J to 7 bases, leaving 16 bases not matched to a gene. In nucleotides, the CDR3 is TGTGCCAGCACCCGCGGGGGGCTAGCGGGAGATCGGAATGAGCAGTTCTTC. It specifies CASTRGGLAGDRNEQFF.

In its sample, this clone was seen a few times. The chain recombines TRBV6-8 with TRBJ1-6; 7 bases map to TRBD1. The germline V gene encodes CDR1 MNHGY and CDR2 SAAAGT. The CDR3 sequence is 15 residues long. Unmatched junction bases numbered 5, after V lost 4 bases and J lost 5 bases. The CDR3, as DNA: TGTGCCAGCAGTTCCGGGACAGTGAATAATTCACCCCTCCACTTT. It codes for CASSSGTVNNSPLHF.

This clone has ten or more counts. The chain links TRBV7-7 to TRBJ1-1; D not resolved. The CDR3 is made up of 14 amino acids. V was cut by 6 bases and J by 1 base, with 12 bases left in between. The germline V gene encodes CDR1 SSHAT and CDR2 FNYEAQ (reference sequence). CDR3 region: CASSRNVANTEAFF. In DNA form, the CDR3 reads TGTGCCAGCAGTCGAAACGTCGCGAACACTGAAGCTTTCTTT. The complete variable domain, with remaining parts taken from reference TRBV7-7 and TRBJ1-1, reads GAGVSQSPRYKVTKRGQDVTLRCDPISSHATLYWYQQALGQGPEFLTYFNYEAQPDKSGLPSDRFSAERPEGSISTLTIQRTEQRDSAMYRCASSRNVANTEAFFGQGTRLTVV.

CDR3: CASAGQGTYGYTF. CDR3 sequence (DNA): TGTGCCAGCGCGGGACAGGGCACCTATGGCTACACCTTC. The chain carries TRBV12-5 and TRBJ1-2, with TRBD1 identical over 9 bases. CDR1 and CDR2 from the germline V gene are LGHNT and FRNRAP. This CDR3 has 13 amino acids.

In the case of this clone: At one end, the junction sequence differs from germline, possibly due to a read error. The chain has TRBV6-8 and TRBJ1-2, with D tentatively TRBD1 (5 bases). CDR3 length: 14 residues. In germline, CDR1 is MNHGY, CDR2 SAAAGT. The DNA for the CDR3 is TGTGCCAGCAGTTACTCGACCCCAGGGAACGGCTACACCTTT. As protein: CASSYSTPGNGYTF.

The CDR3 coding sequence is TGTGCCAGCAGCTTAGGAGGTGATAATGAAAAACTGTTTTTT. Encoded protein: CASSLGGDNEKLFF. V is TRBV11-3 and J is TRBJ1-4; D is uncertain. The germline V and J ends were trimmed by 1 base and 4 bases, with 7 bases remaining between them. CDR3 length: 14 amino acids. Germline V gives CDR1 SGHNT, CDR2 YENEEA.

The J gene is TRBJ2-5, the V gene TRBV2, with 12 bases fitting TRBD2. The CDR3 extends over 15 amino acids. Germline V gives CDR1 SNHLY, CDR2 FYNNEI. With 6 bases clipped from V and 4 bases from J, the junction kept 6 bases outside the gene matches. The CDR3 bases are TGTGCCAGCAGAAAGACTAGCGGGGGTGCAGAGACCCAGTACTTC. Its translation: CASRKTSGGAETQYF.

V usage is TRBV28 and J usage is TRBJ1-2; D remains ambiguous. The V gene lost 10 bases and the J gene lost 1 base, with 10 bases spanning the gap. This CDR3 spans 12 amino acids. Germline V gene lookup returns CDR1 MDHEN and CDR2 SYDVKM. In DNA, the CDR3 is TGTGCCACTTCGTACTATAACTATGGCTACACCTTC. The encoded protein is CATSYYNYGYTF.

CDR3 amino acids: CASSGSLYGYTF. CDR3 nucleotides: TGTGCCAGCAGTGGATCTCTCTATGGCTACACCTTC. The chain joins TRBV9 to TRBJ1-2, with unresolved D. With 5 bases removed from V and 4 bases from J, the gap between germline ends came to 9 bases. In germline, CDR1 is SGDLS, CDR2 YYNGEE. The CDR3 runs 12 residues.

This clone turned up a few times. CDR3 region: CASSQLPGQGTITSGNTIYF. CDR3 in DNA: TGTGCCAGCAGCCAGCTCCCGGGACAGGGGACAATCACCTCTGGAAACACCATATATTTT. The rearrangement links TRBV7-7 to TRBJ1-3, with 10 bases fitting TRBD1. Germline assignment: CDR1 SSHAT and CDR2 FNYEAQ (reference sequence). V dropped 5 bases and J dropped 0; count of bases not matched to a gene: 16. The CDR3 consists of 20 residues.

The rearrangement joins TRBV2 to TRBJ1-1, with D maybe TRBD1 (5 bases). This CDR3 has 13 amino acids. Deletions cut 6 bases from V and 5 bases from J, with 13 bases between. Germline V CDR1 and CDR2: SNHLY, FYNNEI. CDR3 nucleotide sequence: TGTGCCAGCAGGGTGGGGGAGGGAACTGAAGCTTTCTTT. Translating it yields CASRVGEGTEAFF.

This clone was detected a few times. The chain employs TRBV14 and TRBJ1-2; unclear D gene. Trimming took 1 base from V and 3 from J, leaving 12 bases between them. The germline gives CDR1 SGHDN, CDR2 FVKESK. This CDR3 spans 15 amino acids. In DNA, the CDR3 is TGTGCCAGCAGCCAAGGTCCCCTGATCTACTATGGCTACACCTTC. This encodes CASSQGPLIYYGYTF.

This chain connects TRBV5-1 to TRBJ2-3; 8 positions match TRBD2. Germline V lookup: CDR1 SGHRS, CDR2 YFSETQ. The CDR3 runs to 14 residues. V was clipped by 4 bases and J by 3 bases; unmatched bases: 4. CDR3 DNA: TGCGCCAGCAGCGGGGGGACTAGTACAGATACGCAGTATTTT. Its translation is CASSGGTSTDTQYF. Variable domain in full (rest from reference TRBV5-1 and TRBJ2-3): KAGVTQTPRYLIKTRGQQVTLSCSPISGHRSVSWYQQTPGQGLQFLFEYFSETQRNKGNFPGRFSGRQFSNSRSEMNVSTLELGDSALYLCASSGGTSTDTQYFGPGTRLTVL.

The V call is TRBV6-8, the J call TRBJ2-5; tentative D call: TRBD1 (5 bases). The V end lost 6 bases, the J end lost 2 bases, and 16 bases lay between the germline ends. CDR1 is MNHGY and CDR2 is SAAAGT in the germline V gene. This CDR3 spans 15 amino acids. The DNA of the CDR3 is TGTGCCAGCAGCTCCAGGGTTGGCCCACAAGAGACCCAGTACTTC. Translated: CASSSRVGPQETQYF.

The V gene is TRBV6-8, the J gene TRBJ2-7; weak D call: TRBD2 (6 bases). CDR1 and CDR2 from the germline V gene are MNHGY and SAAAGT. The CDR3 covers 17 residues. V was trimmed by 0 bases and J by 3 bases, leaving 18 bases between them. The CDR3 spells CASSYSSRDFSFYEQYF. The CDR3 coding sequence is TGTGCCAGCAGTTACTCGAGCAGGGACTTTTCTTTCTACGAGCAGTACTTC.

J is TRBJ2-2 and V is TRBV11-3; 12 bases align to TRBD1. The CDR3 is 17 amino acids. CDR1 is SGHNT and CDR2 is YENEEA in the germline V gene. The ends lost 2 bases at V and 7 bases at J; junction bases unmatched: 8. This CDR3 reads CASSLRPGTGGHGELFF. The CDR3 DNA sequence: TGTGCCAGCAGCTTAAGGCCGGGGACAGGGGGCCACGGGGAGCTGTTTTTT.

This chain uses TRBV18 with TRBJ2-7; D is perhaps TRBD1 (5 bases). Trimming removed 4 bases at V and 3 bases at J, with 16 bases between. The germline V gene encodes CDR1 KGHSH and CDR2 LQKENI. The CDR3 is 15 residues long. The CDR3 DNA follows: TGTGCCAGCTCACGTGGTGGACACCTAGACTACGAGCAGTACTTC. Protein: CASSRGGHLDYEQYF.

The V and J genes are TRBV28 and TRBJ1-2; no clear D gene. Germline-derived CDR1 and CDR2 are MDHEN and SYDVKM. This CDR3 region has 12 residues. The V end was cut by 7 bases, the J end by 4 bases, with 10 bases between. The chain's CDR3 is CASKVTTYGYTF. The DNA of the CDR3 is TGTGCCAGCAAGGTGACGACCTATGGCTACACCTTC.

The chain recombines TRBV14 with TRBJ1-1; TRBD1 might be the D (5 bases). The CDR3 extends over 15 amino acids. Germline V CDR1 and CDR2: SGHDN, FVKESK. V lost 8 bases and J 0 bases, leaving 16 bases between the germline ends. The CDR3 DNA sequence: TGTGCCAGCCAGCCCCTAGGGGTGATGAACACTGAAGCTTTCTTT. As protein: CASQPLGVMNTEAFF.

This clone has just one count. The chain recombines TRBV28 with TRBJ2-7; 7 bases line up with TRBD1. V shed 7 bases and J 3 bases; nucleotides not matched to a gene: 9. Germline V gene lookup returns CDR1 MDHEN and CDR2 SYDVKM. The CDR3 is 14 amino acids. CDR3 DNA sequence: TGTGCCAGCAAACCGGGACAGAGTATCTACGAGCAGTACTTC. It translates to CASKPGQSIYEQYF.

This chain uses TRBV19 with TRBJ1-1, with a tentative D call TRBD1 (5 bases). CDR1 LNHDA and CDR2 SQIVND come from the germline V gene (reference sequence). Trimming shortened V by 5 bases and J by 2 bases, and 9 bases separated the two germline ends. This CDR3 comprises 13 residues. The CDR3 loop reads CASSLRVNTEAFF. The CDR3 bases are TGTGCCAGTAGTCTCAGGGTTAACACTGAAGCTTTCTTT.

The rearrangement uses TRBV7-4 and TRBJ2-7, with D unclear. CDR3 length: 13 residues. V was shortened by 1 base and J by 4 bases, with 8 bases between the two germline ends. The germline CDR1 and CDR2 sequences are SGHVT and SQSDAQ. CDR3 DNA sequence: TGTGCCAGCAGCTTAGTGAGTCAATACGAGCAGTACTTC. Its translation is CASSLVSQYEQYF.

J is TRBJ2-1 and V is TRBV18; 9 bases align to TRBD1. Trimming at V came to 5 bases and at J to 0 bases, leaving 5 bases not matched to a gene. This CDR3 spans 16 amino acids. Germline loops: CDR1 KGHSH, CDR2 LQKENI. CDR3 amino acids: CASSSGQGSSYNEQFF. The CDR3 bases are TGTGCCAGCTCATCCGGACAGGGGAGCTCCTACAATGAGCAGTTCTTC.

The CDR3 spells CASSSSPVLAFQPQHF. In DNA form, the CDR3 reads TGTGCCAGTAGTTCGTCCCCGGTACTGGCATTTCAGCCCCAGCATTTT. The chain joins TRBV19 to TRBJ1-5, with unresolved D. The CDR3 runs 16 residues. Germline loops: CDR1 LNHDA, CDR2 SQIVND (reference sequence). V shed 5 bases and J shed 6 bases, with 20 bases lying between them.

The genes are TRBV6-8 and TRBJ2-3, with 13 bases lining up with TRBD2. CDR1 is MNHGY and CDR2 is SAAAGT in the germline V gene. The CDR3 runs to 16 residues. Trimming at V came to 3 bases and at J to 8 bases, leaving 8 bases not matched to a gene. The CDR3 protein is CASSYSGTSGIGTQYF. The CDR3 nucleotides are TGTGCCAGCAGTTATTCCGGGACTAGCGGGATAGGTACGCAGTATTTT.

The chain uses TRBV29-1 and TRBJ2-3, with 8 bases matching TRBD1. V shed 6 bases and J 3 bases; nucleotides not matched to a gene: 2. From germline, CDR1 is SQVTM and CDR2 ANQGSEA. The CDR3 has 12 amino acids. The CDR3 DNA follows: TGCAGCGTGGACAGGGAAACAGATACGCAGTATTTT. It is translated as CSVDRETDTQYF.